The clone carrying this T cell receptor (beta chain) was seen a few times. In germline, CDR1 is SEHNR, CDR2 FQNEAQ (reference sequence). V gave up 5 bases and J gave up 9 bases; unmatched junction bases: 15. CDR3 length equals 17 residues. The sample comes from a study of identical twins. Each CDR3 protein is one row after TCRdb ran MiXCR on the 5' RACE reads. The profile shows approximately 590,000 distinct CDR3 sequences, approximately 10% of them singletons. The same specimen was also included in a second study, on yellow fever vaccine responses in identical twins.

The rearrangement uses TRBV7-9 and TRBJ2-1, with TRBD1 identical over 11 bases. Sequenced sample: PBMCs. This receptor was obtained from a woman aged 18-29 years in good health. The CDR3 nucleotides are TGTGCCAGCAGCACGCCGATCACCGGGACAGGGGGGACTGAGCAGTTCTTC. This gives the protein CASSTPITGTGGTEQFF.